Sequencing of this T cell receptor beta chain was carried out in a study of breast tumors, draining lymph nodes, adjacent tissues. TCRdb called the multiplex PCR reads again in MiXCR, with one record for every CDR3 protein. The sample lists about 170,000 distinct CDR3 sequences; about 33% were seen once. Axillary draining lymph nodes of breast cancer patients supplied the node samples. For this clonotype: Antigen unknown.

Whole-study results and caveats: Luminal-like breast cancer showed significantly higher tumor–nontumor repertoire similarity than basal-like.

From germline, CDR1 is KGHDR and CDR2 SFDVKD. Germline trimming cut 4 bases from V and 3 bases from J; bases unmatched to any gene: 7. This CDR3 is 16 amino acids long. The source material was axillary lymph node tissue. This chain connects TRBV24-1 to TRBJ2-2, with TRBD1 matching over 7 bases. This receptor was taken from a female donor with breast cancer. Some clones in this sample may be carry-over from other donors' samples. CDR3 amino acids: CATSDQRGRDTGELFF. The DNA for the CDR3 is TGTGCCACCAGTGACCAGAGGGGGCGCGACACCGGGGAGCTGTTTTTT.